This T cell receptor beta chain comes out of a study of blood T cell repertoires in COVID-19. Here immunoSEQ multiplex PCR was the method, and the copy in TCRdb shows in-frame clones only, minus some. The table records roughly 150,000 clones, around four fifths of them present only once. The TCR was taken from an elderly woman with COVID-19, enrolled during active disease. The specimen sequenced was peripheral blood.

In DNA form, the CDR3 reads TGTGCCAGCAGGGACTTCTATGGCTACACCTTC. Amino acids: CASRDFYGYTF. The chain links TRBV2 to TRBJ1-2; D unresolved. CDR3 length: 11 amino acids. Per the germline V gene, CDR1 is SNHLY and CDR2 is FYNNEI. Trimming removed 6 bases from V and 4 bases from J, with 6 bases in between.